The 4 T cell receptor beta chains given below trace back to one sample, sequenced in a study of T cells in tuberculosis (dated 2018 in TCRdb). Receptor libraries were prepared by the immunoSEQ multiplex PCR assay. In TCRdb, the immuneACCESS table is reduced to in-frame sequences with V and J assigned. These tables do not hold every clone; where another copy was compared, an unresolved V gene accounts for under half, and the others remain unexplained. This sample comprises some 30,000 clones, approximately 94% of them detected only once. The top ten constitute approximately 8.1% of the sample. The sample taken for sequencing was PBMCs. The receptors shown here come from a donor aged 10-29 years with latent tuberculosis or without tuberculosis infection.

The chain links TRBV10-3 to TRBJ2-5; D remains ambiguous. This CDR3 spans 17 amino acids. V lost 0 bases to trimming and J lost 1 base, with 15 bases between them. CDR1 and CDR2 (germline): ENHRY, SYGVKD. The CDR3 region is CAISESFGQAIQETQYF. The CDR3 DNA follows: TGTGCCATCAGTGAGTCCTTTGGGCAGGCTATCCAAGAGACCCAGTACTTC.

This chain uses TRBV6-1 with TRBJ2-4, with 9 bases aligning to TRBD2. The CDR3 length is 16 residues. Germline CDR1 MNHNS, CDR2 SASEGT. V shed 0 bases, J shed 2 bases, and the junction held 2 bases outside the gene matches. The CDR3 sequence: CASSEASGRSKNIQYF. CDR3 nucleotide sequence: TGTGCCAGCAGTGAAGCCAGCGGGAGGTCCAAAAACATTCAGTACTTC.

The genes are TRBV5-6 and TRBJ2-7; 8 bases agree with TRBD1. Germline V gene lookup returns CDR1 SGHDT and CDR2 YYEEEE. There are 14 residues in the CDR3. V was clipped by 2 bases and J by 3 bases; unmatched bases: 4. The CDR3 nucleotides read TGTGCCAGCAGCTTTTTTGACAGGGGCTACGAGCAGTACTTC. Translated, it gives CASSFFDRGYEQYF.

V is TRBV5-4 and J is TRBJ1-1; D ambiguous. With 0 bases removed from V and 3 bases from J, the gap between germline ends came to 3 bases. The CDR3 extends over 12 amino acids. Germline lookup yields CDR1 SGHNT and CDR2 YYREEE (reference sequence). This CDR3 is CASSLADTEAFF. CDR3 DNA: TGTGCCAGCAGCTTGGCGGACACTGAAGCTTTCTTT.